This passage covers 21 T cell receptor beta chains from one sample sequenced in a study of T cells in Graves' hyperthyroidism and ophthalmopathy. Using RNA transcripts as the source, TCR beta CDR3 regions were amplified. RT-PCR in the first round (using the HTBI primer set) targeted the TCR CDR3. From the multiplex PCR reads, TCRdb called clonotypes with MiXCR, one entry per CDR3 protein. Here the sample spans under 450,000 distinct CDR3 sequences, 15% to 19% being singletons. The specimen was blood. The receptors derive from a young woman with Graves' hyperthyroidism.

This clonotype was picked up many times. The chain links TRBV5-1 to TRBJ2-1; D tentatively fits TRBD1 or TRBD2 (5 bases each). Germline CDR1 SGHRS, CDR2 YFSETQ. CDR3 length equals 13 residues. Between the trimmed V and J ends, which lost 1 base and 6 bases, there was a span of 8 bases. DNA of the CDR3: TGCGCCAGCAGCTTGCCAGGGACCAATGAGCAGTTCTTC. Its translation is CASSLPGTNEQFF.

This rearrangement joins TRBV20-1 to TRBJ1-2, with TRBD1 matching 7 bases. V dropped 3 bases and J dropped 4; count of bases not matched to a gene: 5. The CDR3 totals 13 residues. The germline gives CDR1 DFQATT, CDR2 SNEGSKA (reference sequence). CDR3: CSASLWDSYGYTF. The CDR3, as DNA: TGCAGTGCTAGTTTATGGGACAGCTATGGCTACACCTTC.

There are a few counts of this clonotype. The V and J genes are TRBV29-1 and TRBJ2-1; 7 nucleotides agree with TRBD1. J was trimmed by 3 bases and V by 6 bases; bases with no gene match: 26. The length of the CDR3 is 20 residues. Germline lookup yields CDR1 SQVTM and CDR2 ANQGSEA. CDR3 nucleotide sequence: TGCAGCGTGTTCGGGGCCCCCCCGCTACATCCAGGGGGACGCTACAATGAGCAGTTCTTC. It yields the protein CSVFGAPPLHPGGRYNEQFF.

As concerns this clonotype: This could be a read error, since a much larger clone is one nucleotide away. The rearrangement uses TRBV20-1 and TRBJ2-5; 16 nucleotides line up with TRBD2. The CDR3 runs 14 residues. Germline CDR1 reads DFQATT; CDR2 reads SNEGSKA (reference sequence). The trim removed 6 bases at V and 7 bases at J, leaving 5 bases unmatched. The CDR3 here is CSARGLAGGGTQYF. The CDR3 DNA is TGCAGTGCCCGGGGACTAGCGGGAGGGGGGACCCAGTACTTC.

This clonotype was picked up many times. The chain recombines TRBV7-8 with TRBJ1-5, with TRBD1 as a possible D gene (6 bases). CDR3 size: 14 residues. CDR1 SGHVS and CDR2 FQNEAQ come from the germline V gene. The V end was cut by 4 bases, the J end by 5 bases, with 12 bases between. CDR3 coding DNA: TGTGCCAGCAGCTACTCAGGGGTTGATCAGCCCCAGCATTTT. The encoded protein is CASSYSGVDQPQHF.

The rearrangement uses TRBV7-9 and TRBJ2-5; 12 bases match TRBD2. The CDR3 consists of 15 residues. V lost 4 bases to trimming and J lost 5 bases; unmatched junction nucleotides: 5. In germline, CDR1 is SEHNR, CDR2 FQNEAQ (reference sequence). Here the CDR3 DNA reads TGTGCCAGCAGCTCCAGGACTAGCGGGATGGAGACCCAGTACTTC. Residues: CASSSRTSGMETQYF.

The chain employs TRBV28 and TRBJ2-7; tentatively, D is TRBD1 or TRBD2 (5 bases each). CDR1 MDHEN and CDR2 SYDVKM come from the germline V gene. This CDR3 spans 15 amino acids. Trimming stripped 2 bases from V and 4 bases from J, with 15 bases between. The CDR3 loop reads CASSLAGTGRYEQYF. DNA of the CDR3: TGTGCCAGCAGTTTAGCCGGGACGGGAAGATACGAGCAGTACTTC.

The chain recombines TRBV5-1 with TRBJ2-3; D remains ambiguous. Trimming stripped 5 bases from V and 0 bases from J, with 10 bases between. Germline CDR1 is SGHRS and CDR2 is YFSETQ. The CDR3 runs 14 residues. CDR3 sequence (DNA): TGCGCCAGCAGTGCTAGGTCTAGCACAGATACGCAGTATTTT. Its protein product is CASSARSSTDTQYF.

V and J are TRBV25-1 and TRBJ2-1, with D perhaps matching TRBD1 or TRBD2 (6 bases each). The CDR3 runs to 15 residues. Germline V gene data show CDR1 as MGHDK and CDR2 as SYGVNS. V lost 3 bases, J lost 8 bases, and 17 bases lay in between. This CDR3 reads CASSEPGPRGDEQFF. As DNA, the CDR3 is TGTGCCAGCAGTGAGCCGGGACCAAGGGGGGATGAGCAGTTCTTC.

This clonotype was recorded many times. CDR3 residues: CASSPRTGRVETQYF. CDR3 nucleotide sequence: TGTGCCAGCAGCCCGAGGACAGGGAGAGTGGAGACCCAGTACTTC. The genes are TRBV3-1 and TRBJ2-5, with TRBD1 matching over 8 bases. The V segment lost 4 bases and the J segment 5 bases; nucleotides outside the gene matches: 9. Germline CDR1 reads LGHDT; CDR2 reads YNNKEL (reference sequence). The CDR3 has 15 residues.

This clonotype was seen repeatedly, ten times or more. V usage is TRBV27 and J usage is TRBJ2-1; possible D gene TRBD2, 6 bases. The CDR3 sequence is 15 residues long. Trimming pared 2 bases from V and 7 bases from J, leaving 15 bases between. The germline gives CDR1 MNHEY, CDR2 SMNVEV (reference sequence). This CDR3 reads CASSLMGGPGNEQFF. The CDR3 DNA reads as TGTGCCAGCAGTTTAATGGGAGGACCGGGGAATGAGCAGTTCTTC.

In its sample, this clonotype was seen a few times. The chain has TRBV3-1 and TRBJ1-3; 10 bases fit TRBD1. The germline V gene has CDR1 LGHDT and CDR2 YNNKEL (reference sequence). Trimming took 7 bases from V and 1 from J; bases not matched to a gene: 10. This CDR3 comprises 17 residues. The DNA of the CDR3 is TGTGCCAGCATCGCCGGGACAGGGGCTCTTTCTGGAAACACCATATATTTT. Translating gives CASIAGTGALSGNTIYF.

This clonotype was observed at least ten times. V usage is TRBV20-1 and J usage is TRBJ2-7; 10 bases line up with TRBD1. J lost 2 bases, V lost 0 bases, and 7 bases had no gene match. The CDR3 extends over 16 amino acids. Germline V gene lookup returns CDR1 DFQATT and CDR2 SNEGSKA (reference sequence). The CDR3 nucleotides are TGCAGTGCTAGAGAGGACAGGGGGTGGGGGGCCTACGAGCAGTACTTC. Translated: CSAREDRGWGAYEQYF.

V is TRBV2 and J is TRBJ2-4; TRBD1 aligns across 9 bases. This CDR3 comprises 15 residues. V gave up 4 bases and J gave up 3 bases; unmatched junction bases: 4. Germline V gives CDR1 SNHLY, CDR2 FYNNEI. CDR3 residues: CASSVETGGKNIQYF. The CDR3 region has the DNA TGTGCCAGCAGTGTCGAGACAGGGGGCAAAAACATTCAGTACTTC.

This chain links TRBV20-1 with TRBJ2-7, with 7 bases lining up with TRBD1. Germline values: CDR1 DFQATT, CDR2 SNEGSKA (reference sequence). Trimming took 5 bases from V and 5 from J; bases not matched to a gene: 6. This CDR3 has 12 residues. The CDR3 DNA reads as TGCAGTGCTGACAGGGTTGTCCACGAGCAGTACTTC. This codes for CSADRVVHEQYF.

The chain combines TRBV20-1 with TRBJ2-3; 7 bases map to TRBD2. V lost 6 bases, J lost 0 bases, and 9 bases stayed unmatched. CDR3 length: 15 residues. CDR1 is DFQATT, CDR2 SNEGSKA, per germline (reference sequence). In DNA form, the CDR3 reads TGCAGTGCCAGCTCCTGGGGGGGGAGCACAGATACGCAGTATTTT. Its translation is CSASSWGGSTDTQYF.

This clonotype was observed many times. This chain joins TRBV20-1 and TRBJ2-7, with TRBD2 identical over 12 bases. Germline V lookup: CDR1 DFQATT, CDR2 SNEGSKA (reference sequence). With V trimmed by 2 bases and J by 9 bases, 14 bases remained unmatched. This CDR3 comprises 16 residues. CDR3 in amino acids: CSARRSSGRDLRGQYF. Written as DNA, the CDR3 is TGCAGTGCTAGAAGGTCTAGCGGGAGGGATCTACGAGGGCAGTACTTC.

This clonotype was observed at least ten times. This chain links TRBV7-2 with TRBJ2-2; a weak D match, TRBD1 (5 bases). The germline V gene encodes CDR1 SGHTA and CDR2 FQGNSA. Trimming removed 2 bases at V and 6 bases at J, with 10 bases between. The CDR3 totals 14 residues. As DNA, the CDR3 is TGTGCCAGCAGCTTACTAGGGGCCGCCGGGGAGCTGTTTTTT. It encodes CASSLLGAAGELFF.

The CDR3 bases are TGCAGTGCTAGAGCCCCGGACTTCTCCTACAATGAGCAGTTCTTC. Amino acids: CSARAPDFSYNEQFF. The V gene is TRBV20-1, the J gene TRBJ2-1, with D possibly being TRBD2 (5 bases). The CDR3 loop spans 15 amino acids. Germline V gene sequence: CDR1 DFQATT, CDR2 SNEGSKA (reference sequence). Deletions cut 1 base from V and 0 bases from J, with 10 bases between.

The chain recombines TRBV29-1 with TRBJ1-2; 9 bases match TRBD1. From germline, CDR1 is SQVTM and CDR2 ANQGSEA. The V gene end was trimmed by 6 bases and the J gene end by 3 bases; junction bases not matched to a gene: 2. The CDR3 contains 12 residues. Written as DNA, the CDR3 is TGCAGCGTGCGGACAGGGGACTATGGCTACACCTTC. Translation gives CSVRTGDYGYTF.

This clonotype showed up just a few times. The J gene is TRBJ1-4, the V gene TRBV9; no clear D gene. Deletions cut 0 bases from V and 7 bases from J, with 16 bases between. Germline loops: CDR1 SGDLS, CDR2 YYNGEE. The CDR3 extends over 16 amino acids. DNA for the CDR3: TGTGCCAGCAGCGTAGCTCTTGCAGGAGGAGGTGAAAAACTGTTTTTT. Its protein is CASSVALAGGGEKLFF.